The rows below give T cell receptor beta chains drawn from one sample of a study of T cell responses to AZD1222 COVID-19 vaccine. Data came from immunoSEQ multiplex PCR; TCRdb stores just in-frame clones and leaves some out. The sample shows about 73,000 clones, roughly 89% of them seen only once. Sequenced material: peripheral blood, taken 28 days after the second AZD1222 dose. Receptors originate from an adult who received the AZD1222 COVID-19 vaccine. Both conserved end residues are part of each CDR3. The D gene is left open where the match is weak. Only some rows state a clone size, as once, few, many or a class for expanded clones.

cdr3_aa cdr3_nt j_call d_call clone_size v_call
CASGGQGLNGYTF TGTGCCAGTGGGGGACAGGGCCTAAATGGCTACACCTTC TRBJ1-2 TRBD1 NA TRBV19
CSATGFEQYF TGCAGTGCCACAGGGTTTGAGCAGTACTTC TRBJ2-7 NA once TRBV20-1
CASSRGLAAPNGELFF TGTGCCAGCAGCCGAGGACTAGCGGCGCCAAACGGGGAGCTGTTTTTT TRBJ2-2 TRBD2 NA TRBV6-2/TRBV6-3
CASSHKPRETQYF TGTGCCAGCAGCCACAAGCCCAGAGAGACCCAGTACTTC TRBJ2-5 NA NA TRBV3-1/TRBV3-2
CASSPPTGGIEKLFF TGTGCCAGCAGCCCCCCAACAGGGGGCATTGAAAAACTGTTTTTT TRBJ1-4 TRBD1 NA TRBV11-2
CASSLVSGSGQPQHF TGTGCCAGCAGCTTAGTTTCGGGGTCGGGCCAGCCCCAGCATTTT TRBJ1-5 NA NA TRBV7-2
CASTSDARGPWGEQFF TGTGCCAGCACCTCGGACGCCAGGGGCCCCTGGGGTGAGCAGTTCTTC TRBJ2-1 NA NA TRBV9
CASRITKDTGNTIYF TGTGCCAGCAGGATCACCAAGGACACTGGAAACACCATATATTTT TRBJ1-3 NA NA TRBV6-5
CASATSGGQGYGRARNEQFF TGTGCCAGCGCCACTTCCGGTGGACAGGGCTACGGGAGGGCCCGGAATGAGCAGTTCTTC TRBJ2-1 NA NA TRBV2
CATSPGGRALTDTQYF TGTGCCACCAGCCCAGGCGGGAGGGCCCTAACAGATACGCAGTATTTT TRBJ2-3 TRBD2 NA TRBV24-1
CASSELGGRGTGELFF TGTGCCAGCAGTGAATTAGGTGGCAGGGGGACCGGGGAGCTGTTTTTT TRBJ2-2 TRBD1 NA TRBV6-1
CASRQGLAGETQYF TGTGCCAGCAGACAAGGACTAGCGGGGGAGACCCAGTACTTC TRBJ2-5 TRBD2 NA TRBV7-2
CASSYFGGTSVNTGELFF TGTGCCAGCAGTTACTTTGGGGGGACTAGCGTGAACACCGGGGAGCTGTTTTTT TRBJ2-2 TRBD2 NA TRBV6-2/TRBV6-3
CASSREASTYNEQFF TGTGCCAGCAGCCGGGAGGCTAGCACTTACAATGAGCAGTTCTTC TRBJ2-1 NA once TRBV3-1/TRBV3-2
CASSRWTAEAFF TGTGCCAGCAGTCGCTGGACGGCGGAAGCTTTCTTT TRBJ1-1 NA NA TRBV12-3/TRBV12-4
CASTSRAGDGELFF TGTGCCAGCACCAGTCGAGCGGGGGACGGGGAGCTGTTTTTT TRBJ2-2 TRBD2 NA TRBV18
CASSLGRALGTQYF TGCGCCAGCAGCTTGGGTAGGGCCTTGGGGACCCAGTACTTC TRBJ2-5 NA NA TRBV5-1
CASSLASRSTDTQYF TGCGCCAGCAGCTTGGCCTCCCGCAGCACAGATACGCAGTATTTT TRBJ2-3 NA NA TRBV5-1
CASGRWTGELFF TGTGCCAGCGGGCGGTGGACCGGGGAGCTGTTTTTT TRBJ2-2 NA NA TRBV2
CASSRRASGSFSADTQYF TGTGCCAGCAGCCGGCGGGCTAGCGGGAGCTTTTCGGCAGATACGCAGTATTTT TRBJ2-3 TRBD2 NA TRBV11-2
CSVGSGGYTF TGCAGCGTTGGGTCGGGTGGCTACACCTTC TRBJ1-2 NA NA TRBV29-1
CASSPGTGEKLFF TGTGCCAGCTCCCCTGGGACAGGGGAAAAACTGTTTTTT TRBJ1-4 TRBD1 NA TRBV18
CASTPGTGVFYEQYF TGTGCCAGCACCCCCGGGACAGGGGTTTTCTACGAGCAGTACTTC TRBJ2-7 TRBD1 NA TRBV6-5
CASRTPGGDTEAFF TGTGCCAGCAGGACCCCAGGGGGCGACACTGAAGCTTTCTTT TRBJ1-1 TRBD1 NA TRBV6-6
CASSVVGSGVADTQYF TGTGCCAGCAGCGTAGTGGGTAGCGGGGTTGCAGATACGCAGTATTTT TRBJ2-3 TRBD2 NA TRBV9
CASSAPRLAGGVSTDTQYF TGTGCCAGCAGCGCCCCCCGGCTAGCGGGGGGCGTTAGCACAGATACGCAGTATTTT TRBJ2-3 TRBD2 once TRBV9
CASSAVIQAYNEQFF TGTGCCAGCAGTGCCGTGATACAGGCTTACAATGAGCAGTTCTTC TRBJ2-1 NA once TRBV7-8
CASSGGGVYQPQHF TGTGCCAGTAGTGGGGGAGGGGTATACCAGCCCCAGCATTTT TRBJ1-5 NA NA TRBV19
CASSWDTSPYNEQFF TGTGCCAGCAGCTGGGACACCTCCCCCTACAATGAGCAGTTCTTC TRBJ2-1 NA NA TRBV7-9
CASSYSRATPEQFF TGTGCCAGCAGTTACTCGAGGGCCACCCCGGAGCAGTTCTTC TRBJ2-1 NA NA TRBV6-5
CATIKIGPGTSPRVSNQPQHF TGTGCCACCATCAAAATAGGGCCGGGGACAAGTCCCAGGGTTAGCAATCAGCCCCAGCATTTT TRBJ1-5 NA NA TRBV15
CASSLKGSGGLYEQYF TGTGCCAGCTCCCTGAAGGGATCCGGGGGGCTCTACGAGCAGTACTTC TRBJ2-7 NA NA TRBV18
CASPSLGGTEAFF TGTGCCAGCCCCTCTCTAGGGGGCACTGAAGCTTTCTTT TRBJ1-1 NA NA TRBV5-4
CASSLLGQDSPLHF TGTGCCAGCAGCTTGCTAGGTCAAGATTCACCCCTCCACTTT TRBJ1-6 NA NA TRBV5-5
CASSPPAIFGNTIYF TGTGCCAGCTCACCACCCGCCATTTTTGGAAACACCATATATTTT TRBJ1-3 NA NA TRBV18
CASSFGLGDEQFF TGTGCCAGCAGTTTTGGACTCGGCGATGAGCAGTTCTTC TRBJ2-1 NA once TRBV27
CASSGPPGAGNTIYF TGTGCCAGCAGCGGGCCCCCAGGGGCTGGAAACACCATATATTTT TRBJ1-3 NA NA TRBV5-4
CSVGEAAGLAYNEQFF TGCAGCGTTGGAGAAGCGGCAGGGTTAGCCTACAATGAGCAGTTCTTC TRBJ2-1 NA NA TRBV29-1
CASSTGTGSGPYNEKLFF TGTGCCAGTAGTACTGGGACAGGATCCGGCCCGTACAATGAAAAACTGTTTTTT TRBJ1-4 TRBD1 NA TRBV19
CASRSGGPGYTF TGTGCCAGTAGGTCAGGGGGGCCTGGCTACACCTTC TRBJ1-2 TRBD1 NA TRBV19
CASSMLGAGEGQPQHF TGTGCCAGTAGTATGCTGGGCGCAGGGGAGGGCCAGCCCCAGCATTTT TRBJ1-5 NA NA TRBV19
CASSSLGTGLFKETQYF TGTGCCAGCAGCTCACTCGGGACAGGGTTGTTTAAAGAGACCCAGTACTTC TRBJ2-5 TRBD1 NA TRBV7-8
CATSEPSGRVNEQFF TGTGCCACCAGTGAGCCTAGCGGGAGGGTCAATGAGCAGTTCTTC TRBJ2-1 TRBD2 NA TRBV24-1
CASSPLRAGTSSGDTIYF TGTGCCAGCTCACCACTTCGGGCGGGAACATCTTCGGGAGACACCATATATTTT TRBJ1-3 NA NA TRBV18
CSVTGLDYGYTF TGCAGCGTTACTGGGCTCGACTATGGCTACACCTTC TRBJ1-2 NA NA TRBV29-1
CASSIRWSSYNEQFF TGTGCCAGTAGTATCCGATGGAGCTCCTACAATGAGCAGTTCTTC TRBJ2-1 NA few TRBV19
CATTGAGYGYTF TGTGCCACCACCGGGGCGGGCTATGGCTACACCTTC TRBJ1-2 NA NA TRBV28
CASSQRQVTDYQYF TGTGCCAGCAGCCAACGGCAGGTCACAGATTACCAGTATTTT TRBJ2-3 NA NA TRBV11-3
CASRKQVMGYGYTF TGTGCCAGCAGGAAACAGGTGATGGGGTATGGCTACACCTTC TRBJ1-2 NA NA TRBV28